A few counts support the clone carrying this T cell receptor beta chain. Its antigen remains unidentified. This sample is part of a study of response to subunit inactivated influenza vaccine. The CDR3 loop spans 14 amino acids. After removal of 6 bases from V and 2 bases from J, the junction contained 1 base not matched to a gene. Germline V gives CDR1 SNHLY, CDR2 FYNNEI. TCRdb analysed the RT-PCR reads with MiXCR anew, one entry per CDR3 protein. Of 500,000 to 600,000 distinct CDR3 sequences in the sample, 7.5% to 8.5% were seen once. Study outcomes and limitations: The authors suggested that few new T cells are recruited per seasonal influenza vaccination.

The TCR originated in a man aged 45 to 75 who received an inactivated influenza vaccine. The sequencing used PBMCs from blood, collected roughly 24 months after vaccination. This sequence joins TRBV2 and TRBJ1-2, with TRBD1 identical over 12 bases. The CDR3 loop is CASSGTGGNYGYTF. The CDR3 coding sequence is TGTGCCAGCAGCGGGACAGGGGGCAACTATGGCTACACCTTC.